Listed below are T cell receptor beta chains from one sample, sequenced in a study of regulatory T cells in long-lasting Graves disease. TCRdb reanalysed the multiplex PCR reads using MiXCR and keeps one entry per CDR3 protein. The sample shows some 450,000 distinct CDR3 sequences, around 20% of them seen only once. This specimen consisted of peripheral blood mononuclear cells (PBMCs), obtained when the disease was refractory, from a patient treated with antithyroid drugs. These receptors were obtained from a female donor with Graves disease. The CDR3 runs from the conserved cysteine through the conserved F or W. Fields, in order: J gene, D gene, clone size, V gene, CDR3 DNA, CDR3 protein. D genes are given only for firm matches. Size values are once, few and many counts, or a class for expanded clones, and some rows have none.

j_gene: TRBJ1-2
d_gene: TRBD1
abundance: -
v_gene: TRBV30
CDR3nt: TGTGCCTACACGCGGACAGGGACTACAGGTGGCTACACCTTC
CDR3aa: CAYTRTGTTGGYTF

j_gene: TRBJ2-7
d_gene: TRBD1
abundance: many
v_gene: TRBV28
CDR3nt: TGTGCCAGCAGAACCTCCGGGACAGGGAGCGAGCAGTACTTC
CDR3aa: CASRTSGTGSEQYF

j_gene: TRBJ1-4
d_gene: TRBD1
abundance: many
v_gene: TRBV7-2
CDR3nt: TGTGCCAGCAGCTTAGGAGCGGGACAGGGGGAAAAACTGTTTTTT
CDR3aa: CASSLGAGQGEKLFF

j_gene: TRBJ2-7
d_gene: TRBD2
abundance: -
v_gene: TRBV20-1
CDR3nt: TGCAGTGCTAGAGATATTGCGGGAGTTTCCTACGAGCAGTACTTC
CDR3aa: CSARDIAGVSYEQYF

j_gene: TRBJ2-7
d_gene: -
abundance: -
v_gene: TRBV28
CDR3nt: TGTGCCAGCAGTTTCTGGGCGACAGGAACCTACGAGCAGTACTTC
CDR3aa: CASSFWATGTYEQYF

j_gene: TRBJ2-3
d_gene: TRBD2
abundance: -
v_gene: TRBV2
CDR3nt: TGTGCCAGCACCCTTGAACTAGCGGGAGCGGTAGATACGCAGTATTTT
CDR3aa: CASTLELAGAVDTQYF

j_gene: TRBJ2-1
d_gene: TRBD2
abundance: -
v_gene: TRBV28
CDR3nt: TGTGCCAGCACGTCTACTAGCGTTCCCCGGGATGAGCAGTTCTTC
CDR3aa: CASTSTSVPRDEQFF

j_gene: TRBJ2-7
d_gene: -
abundance: -
v_gene: TRBV29-1
CDR3nt: TGCAGCGTTGAAGACGAAAGAAGCTCCTACGAGCAGTACTTC
CDR3aa: CSVEDERSSYEQYF

j_gene: TRBJ2-1
d_gene: TRBD2
abundance: few
v_gene: TRBV28
CDR3nt: TGTGCCAGCAGTCAATCCACCGGACTAGCGGGAGGATCGACTGAGCAGTTCTTC
CDR3aa: CASSQSTGLAGGSTEQFF

j_gene: TRBJ1-1
d_gene: -
abundance: few
v_gene: TRBV7-9
CDR3nt: TGTGCCAGCAGCTTACTTATCGGGAACACTGAAGCTTTCTTT
CDR3aa: CASSLLIGNTEAFF

j_gene: TRBJ1-1
d_gene: -
abundance: -
v_gene: TRBV6-9
CDR3nt: TGTGCCAGCAGTTACTTGGGGGTGAACACTGAAGCTTTCTTT
CDR3aa: CASSYLGVNTEAFF

j_gene: TRBJ1-2
d_gene: -
abundance: -
v_gene: TRBV19
CDR3nt: TGTGCCATCCAGGTCGACCCGGACACAGAAATCTATGGCTACACCTTC
CDR3aa: CAIQVDPDTEIYGYTF

j_gene: TRBJ1-2
d_gene: TRBD1
abundance: -
v_gene: TRBV5-8
CDR3nt: TGTGCCAGCAGCCCTCGACAGGGGCGAAGAGGAGCTAACTATGACTACACCTTC
CDR3aa: CASSPRQGRRGANYDYTF

j_gene: TRBJ2-7
d_gene: -
abundance: -
v_gene: TRBV27
CDR3nt: TGTGCCAGCAGGGGACTCGCGGTAATGAGAGAGCAGTACTTC
CDR3aa: CASRGLAVMREQYF

j_gene: TRBJ1-4
d_gene: TRBD1
abundance: few
v_gene: TRBV7-2
CDR3nt: TGTGCCAGCAGCTCCAGGGGGGCAGATAAAGAAAAACTGTTTTTT
CDR3aa: CASSSRGADKEKLFF

j_gene: TRBJ2-7
d_gene: -
abundance: -
v_gene: TRBV6-4
CDR3nt: TGTGCCAGCAGTTATATGGACAGCTACGAGCAGTACTTC
CDR3aa: CASSYMDSYEQYF

j_gene: TRBJ1-2
d_gene: TRBD1
abundance: many
v_gene: TRBV2
CDR3nt: TGTGCCAGAAAGGACAGGGGACCCTATGGCTACACCTTC
CDR3aa: CARKDRGPYGYTF

j_gene: TRBJ2-3
d_gene: -
abundance: -
v_gene: TRBV24-1
CDR3nt: TGTGCCACCAGTAAGGTGGGGGCAGAAGATACGCAGTATTTT
CDR3aa: CATSKVGAEDTQYF

j_gene: TRBJ1-5
d_gene: TRBD1
abundance: few
v_gene: TRBV19
CDR3nt: TGTGCCAGTAGTCCGACAGGGGGGGAAGATCAGCCCCAGCATTTT
CDR3aa: CASSPTGGEDQPQHF

j_gene: TRBJ2-7
d_gene: -
abundance: -
v_gene: TRBV20-1
CDR3nt: TGCAGTGCAAACGGACAGCCCGGGGCCTACGAGCAGTACTTC
CDR3aa: CSANGQPGAYEQYF

j_gene: TRBJ2-2
d_gene: -
abundance: -
v_gene: TRBV18
CDR3nt: TGTGCCAGCTCACCACAGGAGAACACCGGGGAGCTGTTTTTT
CDR3aa: CASSPQENTGELFF

j_gene: TRBJ2-2
d_gene: TRBD2
abundance: -
v_gene: TRBV6-5
CDR3nt: TGTGCCAGCAGTTACTCGATCACTAGCGGGCCGAACACCGGGGAGCTGTTTTTT
CDR3aa: CASSYSITSGPNTGELFF

j_gene: TRBJ2-2
d_gene: TRBD1
abundance: -
v_gene: TRBV11-1
CDR3nt: TGTGCCAGCAGGCCTTTGACAGGGGGCACCGGGGAGCTGTTTTTT
CDR3aa: CASRPLTGGTGELFF

j_gene: TRBJ1-2
d_gene: -
abundance: many
v_gene: TRBV2
CDR3nt: TGTGCCGGGAGGCAGGACAGCGTAAACTATGGCTACACCTTC
CDR3aa: CAGRQDSVNYGYTF

j_gene: TRBJ2-5
d_gene: TRBD2
abundance: few
v_gene: TRBV6-2/TRBV6-3
CDR3nt: TGTGCCAGCAGCCGAGGACTAGCGGGGGCCCTGTACCAAGAGACCCAGTACTTC
CDR3aa: CASSRGLAGALYQETQYF

j_gene: TRBJ2-7
d_gene: TRBD2
abundance: few
v_gene: TRBV6-1
CDR3nt: TGTGCCAGCAGCCGTCCTAGCGGGAGGATATACGAGCAGTACTTC
CDR3aa: CASSRPSGRIYEQYF

j_gene: TRBJ2-5
d_gene: -
abundance: few
v_gene: TRBV5-5
CDR3nt: TGTGCCAGCAGCTTGGGGAGTCGGGGTTGGTTAGAGACCCAGTACTTC
CDR3aa: CASSLGSRGWLETQYF

j_gene: TRBJ2-5
d_gene: -
abundance: -
v_gene: TRBV18
CDR3nt: TGTGCCAGCTCACCACAACTTCTAGCCACCCTACAAGAGACCCAGTACTTC
CDR3aa: CASSPQLLATLQETQYF

j_gene: TRBJ1-2
d_gene: TRBD1
abundance: many
v_gene: TRBV6-1
CDR3nt: TGTACCAGCAGGGCGCGACAGGGTGGATTCTATGGCTACACCTTC
CDR3aa: CTSRARQGGFYGYTF

j_gene: TRBJ1-1
d_gene: -
abundance: many
v_gene: TRBV29-1
CDR3nt: TGCAGCGCTCGAGAGTGGAACACTGAAGCTTTCTTT
CDR3aa: CSAREWNTEAFF

j_gene: TRBJ2-1
d_gene: TRBD1
abundance: -
v_gene: TRBV18
CDR3nt: TGTGCCAGCTCGCACAGGGGTGACAATGAGCAGTTCTTC
CDR3aa: CASSHRGDNEQFF

j_gene: TRBJ1-1
d_gene: -
abundance: many
v_gene: TRBV2
CDR3nt: TGTGCCAGCAGTGGACCCCGGGATCCTGAAGCTTTCTTT
CDR3aa: CASSGPRDPEAFF

j_gene: TRBJ2-1
d_gene: -
abundance: -
v_gene: TRBV7-8
CDR3nt: TGTGCCAGCAGCAGAAGTCGGGGGAATGAGCAGTTCTTC
CDR3aa: CASSRSRGNEQFF

j_gene: TRBJ2-1
d_gene: -
abundance: many
v_gene: TRBV2
CDR3nt: TGTGCCAGCAGTCTACAGCGGAATGAGCAGTTCTTC
CDR3aa: CASSLQRNEQFF

j_gene: TRBJ2-7
d_gene: -
abundance: many
v_gene: TRBV29-1
CDR3nt: TGCAGCGTTTGGGACGCTTCCTACGAGCAGTACTTC
CDR3aa: CSVWDASYEQYF

j_gene: TRBJ1-1
d_gene: -
abundance: few
v_gene: TRBV29-1
CDR3nt: TGCAGCGGGCAGGAGGAGACTGAAGCTTTCTTT
CDR3aa: CSGQEETEAFF

j_gene: TRBJ1-2
d_gene: TRBD1
abundance: few
v_gene: TRBV19
CDR3nt: TGTGCCAGTATCGAGTTCGGGACAGACTATGGCTACACCTTC
CDR3aa: CASIEFGTDYGYTF

j_gene: TRBJ1-6
d_gene: -
abundance: -
v_gene: TRBV28
CDR3nt: TGTGCCAGCAGTTTTTTGGACGGGGGTTCACCCCTCCACTTT
CDR3aa: CASSFLDGGSPLHF

j_gene: TRBJ1-2
d_gene: -
abundance: many
v_gene: TRBV12-3/TRBV12-4
CDR3nt: TGTGCCAGCAGTTTAATCGGGGATGGCTACACCTTC
CDR3aa: CASSLIGDGYTF

j_gene: TRBJ2-7
d_gene: -
abundance: many
v_gene: TRBV7-2
CDR3nt: TGTGCCAGCAGCTCGTATTTTCTCGAGCAGTACTTC
CDR3aa: CASSSYFLEQYF

j_gene: TRBJ2-2
d_gene: -
abundance: -
v_gene: TRBV10-3
CDR3nt: TGTGCCATCTCAGGAGGGACAGCGAACACCGGGGAGCTGTTTTTT
CDR3aa: CAISGGTANTGELFF

j_gene: TRBJ2-7
d_gene: -
abundance: many
v_gene: TRBV12-3/TRBV12-4
CDR3nt: TGTGCCAGCAGTTTTGCTGTTCCTGTGGGACACCAGATCTACGAGCAGTACTTC
CDR3aa: CASSFAVPVGHQIYEQYF

j_gene: TRBJ2-3
d_gene: TRBD2
abundance: -
v_gene: TRBV7-6
CDR3nt: TGTGCCAGCAGCTTAGAAGGACTAGCGGGGGCCCATGCGCAGTATTTT
CDR3aa: CASSLEGLAGAHAQYF

j_gene: TRBJ2-7
d_gene: TRBD1
abundance: -
v_gene: TRBV28
CDR3nt: TGTGCCAGCAGTGCGCCATCGGGACAGGGGTTGTACGAGCAGTACTTC
CDR3aa: CASSAPSGQGLYEQYF

j_gene: TRBJ2-5
d_gene: -
abundance: many
v_gene: TRBV11-2
CDR3nt: TGTGCCAGCACCGACTGGGAGACCCAGTACTTC
CDR3aa: CASTDWETQYF

j_gene: TRBJ2-5
d_gene: -
abundance: many
v_gene: TRBV28
CDR3nt: TGTGCCAGCAGTTTAACTCCAGGGCAGGATCGACAAGAGACCCAGTACTTC
CDR3aa: CASSLTPGQDRQETQYF

j_gene: TRBJ2-7
d_gene: -
abundance: -
v_gene: TRBV30
CDR3nt: TGTGCCTGTGCGAGACAGTCTTCCTACGAGCAGTACTTC
CDR3aa: CACARQSSYEQYF

j_gene: TRBJ1-5
d_gene: TRBD1
abundance: -
v_gene: TRBV6-5
CDR3nt: TGTGCCAGCAGTTATGGCACCCCAGGGGGTTCGCAGCCCCAGCATTTT
CDR3aa: CASSYGTPGGSQPQHF

j_gene: TRBJ1-2
d_gene: TRBD1
abundance: -
v_gene: TRBV27
CDR3nt: TGTGCCAGCAGTCCGCCGGGACAGGGAAGGCGCTACACCTTC
CDR3aa: CASSPPGQGRRYTF

j_gene: TRBJ1-1
d_gene: -
abundance: -
v_gene: TRBV6-2/TRBV6-3
CDR3nt: TGTGCCAGCAGTTCTCAGACCGCTAAAGCTTTCTTT
CDR3aa: CASSSQTAKAFF